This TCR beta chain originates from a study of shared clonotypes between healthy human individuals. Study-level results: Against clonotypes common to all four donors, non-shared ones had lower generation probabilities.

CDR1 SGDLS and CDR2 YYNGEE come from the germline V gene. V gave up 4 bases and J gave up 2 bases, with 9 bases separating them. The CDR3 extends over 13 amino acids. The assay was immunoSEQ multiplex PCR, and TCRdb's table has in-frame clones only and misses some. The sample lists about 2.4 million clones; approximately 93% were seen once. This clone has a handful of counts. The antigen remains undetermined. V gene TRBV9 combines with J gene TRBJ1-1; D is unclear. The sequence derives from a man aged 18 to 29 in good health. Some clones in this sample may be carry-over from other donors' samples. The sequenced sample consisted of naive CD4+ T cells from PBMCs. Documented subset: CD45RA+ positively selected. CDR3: CASSPMPNTEAFF. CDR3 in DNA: TGTGCCAGCAGCCCGATGCCCAACACTGAAGCTTTCTTT.